What follows are 22 T cell receptor beta chains derived from one specimen sequenced in a study of blood T cells in healthy people across ages. A second PCR, run for 7 to 11 cycles, used a sample-barcoded 5' primer plus a J-beta primer mix. MiXCR, run by TCRdb on the 5' RACE reads, gives a single entry per CDR3 protein. This sample carries about 780,000 distinct CDR3 sequences, 35% to 60% of them seen once, and the ten largest clones take 15% to 20%. Material: blood. The receptors were sampled from a man aged 80 or over in good health.

This clonotype occurred a few times. The chain links TRBV27 to TRBJ2-7; no reliable D call. This CDR3 is built from 13 residues. Germline loops: CDR1 MNHEY, CDR2 SMNVEV (reference sequence). V lost 5 bases and J 2 bases, leaving 10 bases between the germline ends. As DNA, the CDR3 is TGTGCCAGCAGTCGGACGGTTACCTACGAGCAGTACTTC. It translates to CASSRTVTYEQYF.

In this sample, this clonotype turned up a few times. This sequence joins TRBV29-1 and TRBJ2-1, with TRBD2 matching 13 bases. CDR3 length: 17 amino acids. Germline CDR1 reads SQVTM; CDR2 reads ANQGSEA. The ends lost 7 bases at V and 4 bases at J; junction bases unmatched: 13. CDR3 loop: CSGWTSGSGGFYNEQFF. CDR3 DNA sequence: TGCAGCGGCTGGACTAGCGGGAGCGGGGGGTTTTACAATGAGCAGTTCTTC.

This clonotype showed up just a few times. The chain combines TRBV27 with TRBJ1-5, with a tentative D call TRBD1 (6 bases). The CDR3 extends over 14 amino acids. V was pared by 5 bases and J by 0 bases, with 8 bases between. Germline CDR1 and CDR2: MNHEY and SMNVEV (reference sequence). The CDR3 region has the DNA TGTGCCAGCAGTATGACAGGTAGCAATCAGCCCCAGCATTTT. Its translation is CASSMTGSNQPQHF.

In its sample, this clonotype was seen a few times. This chain uses TRBV12-3 or TRBV12-4 with TRBJ1-1, with D possibly TRBD1 on 5 matching bases. V dropped 1 base and J dropped 7 bases, with 7 bases sitting between them. CDR3 length: 12 residues. CDR3: CASSLGQIEAFF. CDR3 DNA sequence: TGTGCCAGCAGTTTAGGACAGATTGAAGCTTTCTTT.

The chain uses TRBV7-8 and TRBJ2-3, with 8 nucleotides matching TRBD1. The CDR3 sequence is 16 residues long. Trimming removed 1 base from V and 6 bases from J; junction bases left unmatched: 9. Germline values: CDR1 SGHVS, CDR2 FQNEAQ. The CDR3 sequence is CASSLDGRGQRDTQYF. DNA of the CDR3: TGTGCCAGCAGCTTAGATGGCAGGGGGCAGAGGGATACGCAGTATTTT.

This clonotype showed up just a few times. V gene TRBV11-1 combines with J gene TRBJ2-3; D not certain. Deletions cut 5 bases from V and 6 bases from J, with 12 bases between. The germline V gene has CDR1 SGHAT and CDR2 FQDESV (reference sequence). The CDR3 has 13 amino acids. This CDR3 reads CASSRFMEDTQYF. DNA for the CDR3: TGTGCCAGCAGCCGATTCATGGAGGATACGCAGTATTTT. The complete variable domain, with remaining parts taken from reference TRBV11-1 and TRBJ2-3, reads EAEVAQSPRYKITEKSQAVAFWCDPISGHATLYWYRQILGQGPELLVQFQDESVVDDSQLPKDRFSAERLKGVDSTLKIQPAELGDSAMYLCASSRFMEDTQYFGPGTRLTVL.

This clonotype was seen at least ten times. The rearrangement links TRBV24-1 to TRBJ2-5, with D unresolved. The length of the CDR3 is 13 residues. The germline V and J ends were trimmed by 6 bases and 2 bases, with 9 bases remaining between them. Germline V gene lookup returns CDR1 KGHDR and CDR2 SFDVKD. CDR3 bases: TGTGCCACCAGTTACTCCCCGCAAGAGACCCAGTACTTC. Its protein is CATSYSPQETQYF.

This clonotype showed up many times. The chain links TRBV28 to TRBJ2-7; TRBD1 agrees at 10 bases. Trimming removed 8 bases from V and 4 bases from J; junction bases left unmatched: 14. Germline lookup yields CDR1 MDHEN and CDR2 SYDVKM. This CDR3 has 16 amino acids. The CDR3 reads CASLQGTRTGGYEQYF. The CDR3 DNA reads TGTGCCAGCCTCCAAGGGACGCGGACAGGGGGTTACGAGCAGTACTTC.

The V and J genes are TRBV6-5 and TRBJ2-1; 8 bases line up with TRBD2. CDR1 and CDR2 from the germline V gene are MNHEY and SVGAGI. J gave up 5 bases and V 0 bases, and 12 bases lay outside the gene matches. The CDR3 runs to 18 residues. The CDR3 DNA follows: TGTGCCAGCAGTTACTCCTACCCAGGTAGCGGGGTCCACAATGAGCAGTTCTTC. Translation: CASSYSYPGSGVHNEQFF.

The rearrangement joins TRBV3-1 to TRBJ1-1; 10 bases agree with TRBD1. There are 14 residues in the CDR3. The germline V gene has CDR1 LGHDT and CDR2 YNNKEL (reference sequence). Trimming at V came to 3 bases and at J to 8 bases, leaving 6 bases not matched to a gene. The CDR3 DNA follows: TGTGCCAGCAGCCAGACGACAGGGGGCTGCGAAGCTTTCTTT. Its translation: CASSQTTGGCEAFF.

This clonotype was counted between two and nine times. The chain joins TRBV28 to TRBJ2-1; 13 bases map to TRBD2. The CDR3 extends over 15 amino acids. The germline gives CDR1 MDHEN, CDR2 SYDVKM. J was trimmed by 10 bases and V by 4 bases; bases with no gene match: 7. This chain's CDR3 is CASSSSLAGGREQFF. In DNA form, the CDR3 reads TGTGCCAGCAGTTCTTCACTAGCGGGGGGGCGCGAGCAGTTCTTC.

For the CDR3, the DNA is TGCAGTGCTAGTTACAGGGGACAGAGCTCCTACGAGCAGTACTTC. Its protein product is CSASYRGQSSYEQYF. The rearrangement uses TRBV20-1 and TRBJ2-7, with 7 bases identical to TRBD1. V shed 3 bases and J 0 bases; nucleotides not matched to a gene: 8. Germline CDR1 and CDR2: DFQATT and SNEGSKA (reference sequence). The length of the CDR3 is 15 residues.

The rearrangement joins TRBV28 to TRBJ2-3, with D unresolved. Germline V lookup: CDR1 MDHEN, CDR2 SYDVKM. V lost 5 bases to trimming and J lost 5 bases, with 11 bases between them. This CDR3 has 13 residues. The DNA for the CDR3 is TGTGCCAGCAGTCGCACTGGCGTAGATACGCAGTATTTT. Translated, it gives CASSRTGVDTQYF.

The rearrangement joins TRBV29-1 to TRBJ2-4; D gene uncertain. The DNA matches TRBJ2-7 better at its end, which makes the J call doubtful. Germline CDR1 reads SQVTM; CDR2 reads ANQGSEA. The CDR3 runs to 12 residues. DNA of the CDR3: TGCAGCGTTGACCACAGAACCTACGAGCAGTACTTC. Amino acid sequence: CSVDHRTYEQYF.

This chain uses TRBV5-1 with TRBJ2-1; 8 bases fit TRBD2. V lost 2 bases, J lost 8 bases, and 12 bases stayed unmatched. The CDR3 spans 16 residues. In germline, CDR1 is SGHRS, CDR2 YFSETQ. The CDR3 loop is CASSFTPGGPFDEQFF. The CDR3 DNA reads TGCGCCAGCAGCTTTACTCCGGGGGGGCCCTTTGATGAGCAGTTCTTC.

With respect to this clonotype: An end of the junction does not agree with germline; a read error may underlie this. The CDR3 DNA follows: TGCGCTAGCAGCTTGGCCATAGGAGGCACTCAAGAGACCCAGTACTTC. It encodes CASSLAIGGTQETQYF. This chain connects TRBV5-1 to TRBJ2-7; possibly TRBD2 for D (5 bases). The better agreement between TRBJ2-5 and the DNA end casts doubt on the J call. The CDR3 runs to 16 residues. CDR1 is SGHRS, CDR2 YFSETQ, per germline.

Ten or more counts support this clonotype. The J gene is TRBJ2-7, the V gene TRBV7-2; D gene ambiguous. There are 11 residues in the CDR3. V shed 3 bases and J shed 2 bases, with 2 bases lying between them. Germline V gives CDR1 SGHTA, CDR2 FQGNSA. This CDR3 reads CASSFTYEQYF. In DNA, the CDR3 is TGTGCCAGCAGCTTTACCTACGAGCAGTACTTC.

The V call is TRBV7-2, the J call TRBJ2-7, with D uncertain. CDR1 SGHTA and CDR2 FQGNSA come from the germline V gene. CDR3 length: 12 residues. Trimming pared 6 bases from V and 2 bases from J, leaving 8 bases between. CDR3 residues: CASRLSTYEQYF. The CDR3 nucleotides read TGTGCCAGCAGGCTTTCCACCTACGAGCAGTACTTC.

The genes are TRBV12-3 or TRBV12-4 and TRBJ1-2; 8 nucleotides align to TRBD1. After removal of 7 bases from V and 10 bases from J, the junction contained 8 bases not matched to a gene. The CDR3 has 12 residues. CDR3 in amino acids: CASTLGQATYTF. The CDR3 region has the DNA TGTGCCAGCACACTGGGACAGGCAACCTACACCTTC.

Only a few counts were recorded for this clonotype. The genes are TRBV5-1 and TRBJ2-1; perhaps TRBD1 as D (5 bases). V was clipped by 0 bases and J by 5 bases, with 12 bases between them. This CDR3 has 15 residues. Per germline, CDR1 SGHRS and CDR2 YFSETQ. The CDR3 region is CASSLGSRENNEQFF. As DNA, the CDR3 is TGCGCCAGCAGCTTGGGTAGCAGGGAAAACAATGAGCAGTTCTTC.

V and J are TRBV28 and TRBJ2-5; D not certain. The J call may be faulty, since TRBJ2-7 better matches the DNA end. CDR1 MDHEN and CDR2 SYDVKM come from the germline V gene. CDR3 length: 15 residues. The DNA for the CDR3 is TGTGCCAGCAGTTTAGGACCCAGTGTTACCTACGAGCAGTACTTC. This codes for CASSLGPSVTYEQYF.

The chain couples TRBV7-2 to TRBJ2-5; no reliable D call. The last part of the DNA fits TRBJ2-7 better; the J call may be wrong. This CDR3 region has 14 residues. CDR1 is SGHTA, CDR2 FQGNSA, per germline. CDR3 region: CASSLSESFSEQYF. CDR3 coding DNA: TGTGCCAGCAGCTTATCGGAGTCGTTTAGCGAGCAGTACTTC.